The text below deals with one T cell receptor beta chain. The antigen is not known. Germline V CDR1 and CDR2: MNHNS, SASEGT. This CDR3 has 15 residues. After removal of 5 bases from V and 2 bases from J, the junction contained 4 bases not matched to a gene. This entry belongs to a study of cytomegalovirus exposure and HLA in healthy donors. Study conclusions and caveats: In the 95 to 150 validation repertoires, around 95% of cluster scores exceeded 0, per a later analysis. The listing of 150 to 200 TCR beta chains classed them as cytomegalovirus-associated.

Produced via immunoSEQ multiplex PCR; TCRdb's table is partial and in-frame only. The profile shows under 200,000 clones, 80% to 90% of them singletons. The gene calls are TRBV6-1 and TRBJ2-7; 12 nucleotides match TRBD2. This receptor was obtained from a woman in her 30s in good health and CMV-seronegative. The sample taken for sequencing was PBMCs. The CDR3 nucleotides read TGTGCCAGCAGTCTAGCGGGAGGGGGTGCCTACGAGCAGTACTTC. Encoded protein: CASSLAGGGAYEQYF.